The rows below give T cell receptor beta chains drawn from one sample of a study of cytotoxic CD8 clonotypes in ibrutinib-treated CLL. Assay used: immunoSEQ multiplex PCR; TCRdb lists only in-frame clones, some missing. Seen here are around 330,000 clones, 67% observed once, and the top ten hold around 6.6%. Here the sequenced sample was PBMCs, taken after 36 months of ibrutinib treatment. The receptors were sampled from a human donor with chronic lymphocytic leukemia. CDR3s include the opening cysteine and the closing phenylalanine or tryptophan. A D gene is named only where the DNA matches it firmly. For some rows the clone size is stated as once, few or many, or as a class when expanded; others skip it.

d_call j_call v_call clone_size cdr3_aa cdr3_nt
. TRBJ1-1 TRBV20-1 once CSLLEGTEAFF TGCAGCCTACTCGAGGGCACTGAAGCTTTCTTT
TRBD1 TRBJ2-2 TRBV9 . CASSSWDRATGELFF TGTGCCAGCAGCTCCTGGGACAGGGCCACCGGGGAGCTGTTTTTT
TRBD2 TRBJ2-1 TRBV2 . CASSAELGTSGRAKGDEQFF TGTGCCAGCAGTGCGGAACTGGGGACTAGCGGGAGGGCCAAAGGAGATGAGCAGTTCTTC
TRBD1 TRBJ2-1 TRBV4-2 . CASSQDGKGADEQFF TGTGCCAGCAGCCAAGATGGAAAGGGGGCCGATGAGCAGTTCTTC
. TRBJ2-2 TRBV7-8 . CASSYGGELFF TGTGCCAGCAGCTACGGGGGGGAGCTGTTTTTT
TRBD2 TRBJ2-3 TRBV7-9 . CASSLETSGVTDTQYF TGTGCCAGCAGCTTGGAGACTAGCGGGGTAACAGATACGCAGTATTTT
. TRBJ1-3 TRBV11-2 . CASSLVGLTGNTIYF TGTGCCAGCAGCTTAGTTGGACTGACTGGAAACACCATATATTTT
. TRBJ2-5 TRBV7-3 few CASSLTPGTQETQYF TGTGCCAGCAGCTTAACGCCCGGGACTCAAGAGACCCAGTACTTC
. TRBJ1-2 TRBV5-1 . CASSLAPGGNYGYTF TGCGCCAGCAGCTTGGCCCCGGGGGGGAACTATGGCTACACCTTC
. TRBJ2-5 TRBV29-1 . CSGTQGGETQYF TGCAGCGGTACACAGGGAGGAGAGACCCAGTACTTC
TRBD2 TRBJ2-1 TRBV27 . CASTGLDGHNEQFF TGTGCCAGCACTGGACTAGACGGCCACAATGAGCAGTTCTTC
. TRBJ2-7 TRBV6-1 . CASSEAHRVSYEQYF TGTGCCAGCAGTGAAGCACACAGGGTCTCCTACGAGCAGTACTTC
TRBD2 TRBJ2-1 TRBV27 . CASWRLAGGSSYNEQFF TGTGCCAGCTGGAGACTAGCGGGAGGGAGCTCCTACAATGAGCAGTTCTTC
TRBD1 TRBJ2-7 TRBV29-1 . CSAWTGSYEQYF TGCAGCGCTTGGACAGGGTCCTACGAGCAGTACTTC
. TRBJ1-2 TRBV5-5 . CASSLAPQGKGGYTF TGTGCCAGCAGCTTGGCCCCTCAGGGGAAGGGCGGCTACACCTTC
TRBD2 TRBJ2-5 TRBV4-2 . CASSQESGLADHQETQYF TGTGCCAGCAGCCAAGAATCAGGACTAGCGGACCACCAAGAGACCCAGTACTTC
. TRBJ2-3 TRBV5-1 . CASSLPRAGASTDTQYF TGCGCCAGCAGCTTGCCCCGCGCGGGGGCCAGCACAGATACGCAGTATTTT
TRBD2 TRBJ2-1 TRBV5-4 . CASSPGTSAYNEQFF TGTGCCAGCAGCCCCGGGACTAGCGCTTACAATGAGCAGTTCTTC
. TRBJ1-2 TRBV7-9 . CASSLVFRDSWGYTF TGTGCCAGCAGCTTAGTTTTCCGGGACTCTTGGGGCTACACCTTC
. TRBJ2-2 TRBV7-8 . CASSSRAGPRTGELFF TGTGCCAGCAGCTCCAGGGCCGGGCCCCGGACCGGGGAGCTGTTTTTT
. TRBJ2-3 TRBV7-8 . CASSLVNTQYF TGTGCCAGCAGCTTAGTGAATACGCAGTATTTT
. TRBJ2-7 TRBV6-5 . CASSYRDSYEQYF TGTGCCAGCAGTTACAGGGACTCCTACGAGCAGTACTTC